These 30 T cell receptor beta chains were all obtained from the same sample, sequenced in a study of STAT3 mutations in large granular lymphocyte leukemia. Findings of the study overall: At least one immunodominant TCR beta clonotype appeared in every T-cell large granular lymphocyte leukemia patient.

Only in-frame clones appear in the TCRdb table, and some are missing; sequencing was by immunoSEQ multiplex PCR. The sample lists roughly 13,000 clones, 88% occurring once. Antigens of these TCRs are unknown. Sequenced sample: PBMCs. These receptor sequences come from a human donor with T large granular lymphocyte leukemia. Some clones in this sample may be carry-over from other donors' samples.

The V call is TRBV19, the J call TRBJ1-2; the D is unclear. V was clipped by 7 bases and J by 4 bases, with 16 bases between them. The CDR3 consists of 14 residues. Germline V CDR1 and CDR2: LNHDA, SQIVND (reference sequence). The CDR3 DNA reads TGTGCCAGTATCCCGACGGGCTGGGGCTATGGCTACACCTTC. Its protein is CASIPTGWGYGYTF.

The chain uses TRBV2 and TRBJ2-5; a weak D match, TRBD2 (6 bases). V was shortened by 1 base and J by 3 bases, with 12 bases between the two germline ends. The CDR3 extends over 15 amino acids. Germline lookup yields CDR1 SNHLY and CDR2 FYNNEI. In DNA, the CDR3 is TGTGCCAGCAGTGAAGGTCGGGGGTCAAAAGAGACCCAGTACTTC. Translating gives CASSEGRGSKETQYF. Together with reference TRBV2 and TRBJ2-5, the CDR3 gives the full variable domain: EPEVTQTPSHQVTQMGQEVILRCVPISNHLYFYWYRQILGQKVEFLVSFYNNEISEKSEIFDDQFSVERPDGSNFTLKIRSTKLEDSAMYFCASSEGRGSKETQYFGPGTRLLVL.

V and J are TRBV11-2 and TRBJ2-5; TRBD1 matches at 9 bases. Germline-derived CDR1 and CDR2 are SGHAT and FQNNGV. The CDR3 length is 15 residues. J lost 5 bases, V lost 5 bases, and 9 bases had no gene match. The CDR3, as DNA: TGTGCCAGCAGCCCCGAGGGACAGGGCGGCGAGACCCAGTACTTC. Its protein product is CASSPEGQGGETQYF. Supplemented by reference TRBV11-2 and TRBJ2-5, the full variable domain reads EAGVAQSPRYKIIEKRQSVAFWCNPISGHATLYWYQQILGQGPKLLIQFQNNGVVDDSQLPKDRFSAERLKGVDSTLKIQPAKLEDSAVYLCASSPEGQGGETQYFGPGTRLLVL.

The gene calls are TRBV7-2 and TRBJ2-7; no definite D call. V was clipped by 1 base and J by 1 base, with 8 bases between them. The CDR3 is made up of 14 amino acids. Germline CDR1 reads SGHTA; CDR2 reads FQGNSA. The CDR3 DNA reads TGTGCCAGCAGCTTAGTACCGGAGTCCTACGAGCAGTACTTC. It yields the protein CASSLVPESYEQYF.

The V and J genes are TRBV4-1 and TRBJ2-1; no reliable D call. The length of the CDR3 is 9 residues. The V end lost 8 bases, the J end lost 9 bases, and 5 bases lay between the germline ends. Germline CDR1 is MGHRA and CDR2 is YSYEKL. The CDR3, as DNA: TGCGCCAGCGGTGGTGAGCAGTTCTTC. The encoded protein is CASGGEQFF.

Here the CDR3 DNA reads TGTGCCTGGAGTGCTGGGTTCACACTCATGAACACTGAAGCTTTCTTT. Residues: CAWSAGFTLMNTEAFF. The rearrangement uses TRBV30 and TRBJ1-1; D is unresolved. The CDR3 runs to 16 residues. Germline V gene data show CDR1 as GTSNPN and CDR2 as SVGIG (reference sequence). V was trimmed by 1 base and J by 0 bases, leaving 15 bases between them.

The V call is TRBV7-3, the J call TRBJ1-2; no firm D call. CDR3 size: 15 residues. V was trimmed by 6 bases and J by 4 bases, leaving 18 bases between them. Germline values: CDR1 SGHTA, CDR2 FQGTGA. Written as DNA, the CDR3 is TGTGCCAGCAGTCCGGAGCAAGGGTCTCCCTATGGCTACACCTTC. It yields the protein CASSPEQGSPYGYTF. Supplemented by reference TRBV7-3 and TRBJ1-2, the full variable domain reads GAGVSQTPSNKVTEKGKYVELRCDPISGHTALYWYRQSLGQGPEFLIYFQGTGAADDSGLPNDRFFAVRPEGSVSTLKIQRTERGDSAVYLCASSPEQGSPYGYTFGSGTRLTVV.

The chain has TRBV5-1 and TRBJ2-5; D gene uncertain. CDR3 length: 14 residues. Germline V gives CDR1 SGHRS, CDR2 YFSETQ. V was pared by 1 base and J by 0 bases, with 7 bases between. CDR3 region: CASSLLGNQETQYF. Here the CDR3 DNA reads TGCGCCAGCAGCTTGCTCGGCAACCAAGAGACCCAGTACTTC.

The V and J genes are TRBV7-9 and TRBJ2-3, with D unclear. With 2 bases removed from V and 6 bases from J, the gap between germline ends came to 9 bases. This CDR3 has 13 residues. In germline, CDR1 is SEHNR, CDR2 FQNEAQ (reference sequence). The chain's CDR3 is CASSLWGVDTQYF. CDR3 in DNA: TGTGCCAGCAGCTTATGGGGTGTGGATACGCAGTATTTT.

This clone was recorded once. The CDR3 loop reads CASSSRTGFIVDSSGANVLTF. CDR3 nucleotide sequence: TGTGCCAGCAGCTCTCGGACAGGGTTTATAGTTGACTCTTCTGGGGCCAACGTCCTGACTTTC. The chain uses TRBV7-6 and TRBJ2-6; 8 bases line up with TRBD1. Trimming removed 4 bases from V and 1 base from J; junction bases left unmatched: 18. Germline CDR1 SGHVS, CDR2 FNYEAQ. This CDR3 contains 21 residues.

The chain uses TRBV7-8 and TRBJ1-1, with 7 bases identical to TRBD1. V lost 5 bases, J lost 2 bases, and 8 bases stayed unmatched. The germline V gene has CDR1 SGHVS and CDR2 FQNEAQ. The CDR3 loop spans 15 amino acids. CDR3 in DNA: TGTGCCAGCAGCACGGGCGGGACAGCTAACACTGAAGCTTTCTTT. It encodes CASSTGGTANTEAFF.

The genes are TRBV6-1 and TRBJ1-1, with D possibly being TRBD1 (6 bases). The germline V and J ends were trimmed by 6 bases and 4 bases, with 12 bases remaining between them. Germline V gene sequence: CDR1 MNHNS, CDR2 SASEGT. The CDR3 contains 13 residues. The DNA of the CDR3 is TGTGCCAGCAGGAGAGGGGGGAGCACTGAAGCTTTCTTT. It codes for CASRRGGSTEAFF.

The chain is built from TRBV18 and TRBJ2-5, with unresolved D. Trimming removed 1 base from V and 2 bases from J, with 5 bases in between. The CDR3 spans 13 residues. The germline gives CDR1 KGHSH, CDR2 LQKENI. CDR3: CASSPLRQETQYF. As DNA, the CDR3 is TGTGCCAGCTCACCACTGAGACAAGAGACCCAGTACTTC.

This clone was found a few times. V gene TRBV5-5 combines with J gene TRBJ2-2; TRBD2 matches at 9 bases. After removal of 4 bases from V and 5 bases from J, the junction contained 9 bases not matched to a gene. Germline V CDR1 and CDR2: SGHKS, YYEKEE (reference sequence). The length of the CDR3 is 16 residues. The CDR3 loop reads CASSTRGGGDTGELFF. CDR3 in DNA: TGTGCCAGCAGCACCAGGGGCGGGGGGGATACCGGGGAGCTGTTTTTT.

The chain links TRBV27 to TRBJ1-1, with no clear D. The CDR3 is 16 amino acids. The V and J ends lost 5 bases and 1 base respectively, with 17 bases between them. The germline V gene has CDR1 MNHEY and CDR2 SMNVEV (reference sequence). In nucleotides, the CDR3 is TGTGCCAGCAGTGGAGTATCGGCACCTCAGAACACTGAAGCTTTCTTT. Translation gives CASSGVSAPQNTEAFF.

The CDR3 protein is CSVAPTREQFF. CDR3 coding DNA: TGCAGCGTAGCCCCAACTAGGGAGCAGTTCTTC. The V gene is TRBV29-1, the J gene TRBJ2-1; the D gene is possibly TRBD2 (5 bases). The V gene lost 6 bases and the J gene lost 10 bases, with 13 bases spanning the gap. CDR1 is SQVTM, CDR2 ANQGSEA, per germline. CDR3 size: 11 residues.

The chain joins TRBV5-4 to TRBJ1-6; D call uncertain. From germline, CDR1 is SGHNT and CDR2 YYREEE (reference sequence). The CDR3 consists of 14 residues. The V and J ends lost 6 bases and 10 bases respectively, with 17 bases between them. The CDR3 DNA sequence: TGTGCCAGCACCCTGACCCCGGGGAGCTCACCCCTCCACTTT. Its protein product is CASTLTPGSSPLHF.

The V and J genes are TRBV2 and TRBJ2-5; D might be TRBD1 or TRBD2, each matching 5 bases. The CDR3 runs 14 residues. V was cut by 4 bases and J by 1 base, with 10 bases left in between. CDR1 SNHLY and CDR2 FYNNEI come from the germline V gene. The CDR3 loop is CASSAGQIQETQYF. CDR3 in DNA: TGTGCCAGCAGTGCGGGGCAAATCCAAGAGACCCAGTACTTC.

V usage is TRBV6-1 and J usage is TRBJ2-2; 9 bases agree with TRBD1. The CDR3 covers 14 residues. Germline V gene lookup returns CDR1 MNHNS and CDR2 SASEGT. The V and J ends lost 7 bases and 4 bases, in that order; junction bases with no gene match: 4. The CDR3 sequence is CASTGQGFTGELFF. The DNA for the CDR3 is TGTGCCAGCACGGGACAGGGCTTCACCGGGGAGCTGTTTTTT.

This clone appeared a single time. The chain is built from TRBV19 and TRBJ1-2; D perhaps matches TRBD1 (6 bases). This CDR3 spans 14 amino acids. Germline CDR1 and CDR2: LNHDA and SQIVND (reference sequence). V lost 4 bases and J lost 4, with 13 bases in between. The CDR3 DNA sequence: TGTGCCAGTAGTAAGGGGGGGTTACTCTATGGCTACACCTTC. The encoded protein is CASSKGGLLYGYTF.

V is TRBV10-3 and J is TRBJ1-1; D gene uncertain. Trimming stripped 7 bases from V and 4 bases from J, with 10 bases between. This CDR3 spans 12 amino acids. The germline CDR1 and CDR2 sequences are ENHRY and SYGVKD. CDR3 sequence (DNA): TGTGCCATCAAGGAGGGTTTCACTGAAGCTTTCTTT. Translating it yields CAIKEGFTEAFF.

The V gene is TRBV10-3, the J gene TRBJ2-7; 9 bases map to TRBD1. This CDR3 spans 13 amino acids. In germline, CDR1 is ENHRY, CDR2 SYGVKD. V shed 8 bases, J shed 5 bases, and the junction held 7 bases outside the gene matches. CDR3 sequence: CAIGDRDKDEQYF. As DNA, the CDR3 is TGTGCCATCGGGGACAGGGATAAAGACGAGCAGTACTTC.

This chain connects TRBV5-4 to TRBJ2-2, with D unresolved. The CDR3 spans 14 residues. Germline-derived CDR1 and CDR2 are SGHNT and YYREEE (reference sequence). The V end was cut by 2 bases, the J end by 0 bases, with 5 bases between. The CDR3 loop is CASSFIANTGELFF. The DNA for the CDR3 is TGTGCCAGCAGCTTCATCGCGAACACCGGGGAGCTGTTTTTT.

The rearrangement links TRBV2 to TRBJ1-5; D perhaps matches TRBD1 (5 bases). This CDR3 region has 16 residues. V was pared by 4 bases and J by 6 bases, with 19 bases between. CDR1 is SNHLY and CDR2 is FYNNEI in the germline V gene. The CDR3 DNA is TGTGCCAGCAGTGGGAAGCTTTCAGGGTATCGTCAGCCCCAGCATTTT. Translating gives CASSGKLSGYRQPQHF.

This chain connects TRBV7-2 to TRBJ1-6; 8 positions agree with TRBD1. Per germline, CDR1 SGHTA and CDR2 FQGNSA. CDR3 length: 15 amino acids. V shed 5 bases and J 9 bases; nucleotides not matched to a gene: 9. The CDR3 DNA reads as TGTGCCAGCAGCCGACCGACAGGGGAGAGTTCACCCCTCCACTTT. Amino acid sequence: CASSRPTGESSPLHF.

This clone was found once. The chain has TRBV7-8 and TRBJ2-1; D is ambiguous. Germline assignment: CDR1 SGHVS and CDR2 FQNEAQ. The V end lost 5 bases, the J end lost 4 bases, and 18 bases lay between the germline ends. CDR3 length: 16 residues. CDR3 sequence (DNA): TGTGCCAGCAGCGTTCCGACTCCCCCTACATACAATGAGCAGTTCTTC. It yields the protein CASSVPTPPTYNEQFF.

The V and J genes are TRBV18 and TRBJ2-2; 8 nucleotides align to TRBD2. The V gene end was trimmed by 5 bases and the J gene end by 0 bases; junction bases not matched to a gene: 5. Germline lookup yields CDR1 KGHSH and CDR2 LQKENI. The CDR3 has 16 residues. Here the CDR3 DNA reads TGTGCCAGCTCAATTCTAGCGGGTTCGAACACCGGGGAGCTGTTTTTT. Protein sequence: CASSILAGSNTGELFF.

The V gene is TRBV7-9, the J gene TRBJ2-2; D may be TRBD1 (6 bases). Trimming pared 7 bases from V and 0 bases from J, leaving 15 bases between. Germline loops: CDR1 SEHNR, CDR2 FQNEAQ (reference sequence). There are 16 residues in the CDR3. Here the CDR3 reads CASTRGGTTNTGELFF. DNA for the CDR3: TGTGCCAGCACCAGGGGTGGGACAACGAACACCGGGGAGCTGTTTTTT.

The chain is built from TRBV5-4 and TRBJ1-5, with a tentative D call TRBD1 (5 bases). V was cut by 2 bases and J by 4 bases, with 13 bases left in between. CDR3 length: 15 residues. Per germline, CDR1 SGHNT and CDR2 YYREEE (reference sequence). The CDR3 sequence is CASSLGGTSNQPQHF. The CDR3 DNA reads as TGTGCCAGCAGCTTAGGAGGGACTTCTAATCAGCCCCAGCATTTT.

The CDR3 DNA sequence: TGTGCCAGCAGTGCCCAGGGACAGAGGGGTCAGCCCCAGCATTTT. Amino acids: CASSAQGQRGQPQHF. J is TRBJ1-5 and V is TRBV27, with TRBD1 identical over 7 bases. Trimming took 5 bases from V and 6 from J; bases not matched to a gene: 10. Germline CDR1 is MNHEY and CDR2 is SMNVEV (reference sequence). This CDR3 contains 15 residues.